Below, one T cell receptor (beta chain) is given with its context. No antigen is known for it. These data belong to a study of T-cell reconstitution after alpha-beta-depleted transplantation in children. Germline trimming cut 5 bases from V and 0 bases from J; bases unmatched to any gene: 4. Germline V gene data show CDR1 as DFQATT and CDR2 as SNEGSKA (reference sequence). The CDR3 covers 14 residues. Study outcomes and limitations: Newly generated T cells supplied most T-cell counts and diversity one year post-transplant. Reportedly, roughly two months post-transplant, alpha-beta T cells arose from several hundred expanded graft clones.

Unique molecular identifiers were incorporated during preparation of the TCRbeta library. TCRdb used MiXCR to reprocess the PCR reads, holding one entry per CDR3 protein. The sample includes around 800,000 distinct CDR3 sequences, less than 20% of them seen just once. Sequenced material: PBMCs, mostly from graft donor cells, taken 360 days after TCRalphabeta/CD19-depleted stem cell transplant. The receptor was derived from a male patient aged 5 to 17 who had a stem cell transplant for acute lymphoblastic leukemia, so the T cells may come from the graft donor. V and J are TRBV20-1 and TRBJ1-1; 9 nucleotides line up with TRBD1. The CDR3 reads CSARRDRVNTEAFF. The CDR3 DNA follows: TGCAGTGCTCGCCGGGACAGGGTGAACACTGAAGCTTTCTTT.